This entry lists 21 T cell receptor beta chains sequenced from one sample in a study of T cells in Graves' hyperthyroidism and ophthalmopathy. Amplification yielded TCR beta CDR3 regions, with RNA transcripts as the source. The HTBI set primed first-round TCR CDR3 RT-PCR. TCRdb re-called the multiplex PCR reads through MiXCR, storing one row per CDR3 protein. The sample includes approximately 400,000 distinct CDR3 sequences, approximately 15% of them seen just once. What was sequenced was blood. The receptors stem from a woman aged 30 to 39 with Graves' ophthalmopathy.

As for this clonotype: One end of the junction varies from germline; a read error may be responsible. V and J are TRBV6-2 or TRBV6-3 and TRBJ1-5, with 8 nucleotides matching TRBD1. This CDR3 has 15 residues. CDR1 is MNHEY and CDR2 is SVGEGT in the germline V gene. CDR3: CASNYGAQGGQPQHF. Written as DNA, the CDR3 is TGTGCCAGCAATTACGGGGCACAGGGGGGTCAGCCCCAGCATTTT.

The chain couples TRBV18 to TRBJ2-2; tentatively, D is TRBD1 (7 bases). The germline V and J ends were trimmed by 4 bases and 3 bases, with 12 bases remaining between them. Germline loops: CDR1 KGHSH, CDR2 LQKENI. The CDR3 is 15 residues long. CDR3 nucleotide sequence: TGTGCCAGCTCACGTGGAGGGGGCGACACCGGGGAGCTGTTTTTT. Translated, it gives CASSRGGGDTGELFF.

This clonotype was found once. This may be a read error: a much more frequent sequence differs by one nucleotide. The genes are TRBV11-3 and TRBJ2-3; TRBD2 aligns across 11 bases. V gave up 6 bases and J gave up 0 bases; unmatched junction bases: 5. Germline CDR1 SGHNT, CDR2 YENEEA. The CDR3 is made up of 16 amino acids. CDR3 nucleotides: TGTGCCAGCAGGTCCCGACTAGCGGGAAGCACAGATACGCAGTATTTT. Protein: CASRSRLAGSTDTQYF. The full variable domain, its missing parts supplied by reference TRBV11-3 and TRBJ2-3, is EAGVVQSPRYKIIEKKQPVAFWCNPISGHNTLYWYLQNLGQGPELLIRYENEEAVDDSQLPKDRFSAERLKGVDSTLKIQPAELGDSAVYLCASRSRLAGSTDTQYFGPGTRLTVL.

This clonotype was counted ten times or more. The CDR3 coding sequence is TGTGCCAGCAGTCTACAAGGCCCGTCTCAGCCCCAGCATTTT. Translation gives CASSLQGPSQPQHF. The chain uses TRBV27 and TRBJ1-5; D is ambiguous. Germline V CDR1 and CDR2: MNHEY, SMNVEV (reference sequence). V dropped 5 bases and J dropped 6 bases, with 14 bases sitting between them. This CDR3 spans 14 amino acids.

This clonotype was observed at least ten times. The rearrangement links TRBV20-1 to TRBJ2-2, with D tentatively TRBD2 (5 bases). The CDR3 is made up of 13 amino acids. V was trimmed by 4 bases and J by 6 bases, leaving 12 bases between them. The germline CDR1 and CDR2 sequences are DFQATT and SNEGSKA (reference sequence). Here the CDR3 DNA reads TGCAGTGCTATGGGGTCTAGCCCCGGGGAGCTGTTTTTT. It yields the protein CSAMGSSPGELFF.

This clonotype was counted at least ten times. This chain connects TRBV20-1 to TRBJ1-4; 9 bases agree with TRBD1. Germline V gene data show CDR1 as DFQATT and CDR2 as SNEGSKA (reference sequence). V gave up 3 bases and J gave up 8 bases; unmatched junction bases: 7. This CDR3 has 14 amino acids. The CDR3 is CSARAPDRGEKLFF. The CDR3, as DNA: TGCAGTGCTAGGGCACCCGACAGGGGGGAAAAACTGTTTTTT.

This clonotype was seen ten or more times. V usage is TRBV7-2 and J usage is TRBJ1-4, with TRBD1 as a possible D gene (6 bases). The CDR3 loop spans 15 amino acids. Germline CDR1 and CDR2: SGHTA and FQGNSA. Trimming stripped 5 bases from V and 8 bases from J, with 18 bases between. CDR3 region: CASSPDRSVQEKLFF. CDR3 bases: TGTGCCAGCAGCCCAGACAGGAGTGTGCAAGAAAAACTGTTTTTT.

This clonotype was counted at least ten times. The chain uses TRBV11-2 and TRBJ1-1; D is ambiguous. Germline V gene lookup returns CDR1 SGHAT and CDR2 FQNNGV. V gave up 3 bases and J gave up 4 bases, with 18 bases separating them. This CDR3 is built from 16 residues. This CDR3 is CASSFYGGDSGTEAFF. The CDR3 DNA follows: TGTGCCAGCAGCTTCTACGGTGGTGATTCTGGCACTGAAGCTTTCTTT.

This clonotype was counted between two and nine times. V gene TRBV20-1 combines with J gene TRBJ1-5; D unclear. Trimming took off 4 bases at V and 3 bases at J, with 10 bases between the two ends. The CDR3 sequence is 13 residues long. Germline V lookup: CDR1 DFQATT, CDR2 SNEGSKA (reference sequence). CDR3 in amino acids: CSAIIDNNQPQHF. The DNA for the CDR3 is TGCAGTGCTATCATTGACAACAATCAGCCCCAGCATTTT.

This clonotype showed up many times. The chain couples TRBV28 to TRBJ2-7, with no clear D. The V gene's germline CDR1 is MDHEN and CDR2 SYDVKM. V was clipped by 6 bases and J by 4 bases, with 19 bases between them. The CDR3 sequence is 15 residues long. CDR3 coding DNA: TGTGCCAGCAGCCTGCCGGGTGGGCGCCGGTACGAGCAGTACTTC. Its translation: CASSLPGGRRYEQYF.

In the case of this clonotype: A much larger clone differs by one base, so this may be a read error. The V and J genes are TRBV5-1 and TRBJ2-7; D is possibly TRBD2 (7 bases). Germline-derived CDR1 and CDR2 are SGHRS and YFSETQ. The length of the CDR3 is 14 residues. The CDR3 spells CASSLGGARYEQHF. The CDR3 DNA reads as TGTGCCAGCAGCTTAGGGGGGGCTCGCTACGAGCAGCACTTC.

This clonotype was counted many times. The rearrangement joins TRBV24-1 to TRBJ1-2; D is undetermined. The length of the CDR3 is 14 residues. The V end was cut by 1 base, the J end by 2 bases, with 7 bases between. Germline lookup yields CDR1 KGHDR and CDR2 SFDVKD. Here the CDR3 reads CATSDLGKNYGYTF. CDR3 bases: TGTGCCACCAGTGATTTAGGCAAGAACTATGGCTACACCTTC.

This clonotype was counted at least ten times. This sequence joins TRBV12-3 or TRBV12-4 and TRBJ1-2, with TRBD1 identical over 10 bases. The CDR3 runs to 14 residues. After removal of 5 bases from V and 2 bases from J, the junction contained 2 bases not matched to a gene. The CDR3 nucleotides are TGTGCCAGCAGTCAGGACAGGGGGAACTATGGCTACACCTTC. Protein sequence: CASSQDRGNYGYTF.

This clonotype appeared many times. The chain couples TRBV2 to TRBJ1-5; tentative D call: TRBD1 (5 bases). V gave up 8 bases and J gave up 1 base, with 15 bases separating them. CDR3 length equals 15 residues. Looked up from germline, CDR1 is SNHLY and CDR2 is FYNNEI. This chain's CDR3 is CASSPSTASNQPQHF. CDR3 bases: TGTGCCAGCTCGCCCTCGACAGCAAGCAATCAGCCCCAGCATTTT.

This clonotype was detected only once. One base away lies a much larger clone, so this may be a sequencing read error. The CDR3 nucleotides read TGTGCCAGCTCTGAGGGCCTCCGGAGGGGTGTCAATCAGCCCCAGCATTTT. Encoded protein: CASSEGLRRGVNQPQHF. V is TRBV28 and J is TRBJ1-5, with a tentative D call TRBD1 (5 bases). The V gene lost 8 bases and the J gene lost 3 bases, with 23 bases spanning the gap. The CDR3 has 17 residues. The V gene's germline CDR1 is MDHEN and CDR2 SYDVKM.

In its sample, this clonotype was seen a few times. The chain carries TRBV6-2 or TRBV6-3 and TRBJ1-5; D call uncertain. This CDR3 contains 16 residues. V lost 1 base, J lost 5 bases, and 15 bases lay in between. The germline gives CDR1 MNHEY, CDR2 SVGEGT. CDR3 amino acids: CASSYFPAGHHQPQHF. The CDR3 DNA reads TGTGCCAGCAGTTACTTTCCCGCGGGCCACCATCAGCCCCAGCATTTT.

This clonotype was seen at least ten times. The rearrangement joins TRBV20-1 to TRBJ2-1; D is possibly TRBD1 or TRBD2 (7 bases each). This CDR3 is 15 amino acids long. Trimming left V 5 bases short and J 6 bases short, with 20 bases between. Germline CDR1 is DFQATT and CDR2 is SNEGSKA (reference sequence). This CDR3 is CSAEGAQRGLNEQFF. For the CDR3, the DNA is TGCAGTGCTGAGGGGGCTCAGCGGGGTCTCAATGAGCAGTTCTTC.

This clonotype was recorded many times. This chain links TRBV3-1 with TRBJ2-5, with 13 bases aligning to TRBD2. Germline trimming cut 2 bases from V and 1 base from J; bases unmatched to any gene: 4. Looked up from germline, CDR1 is LGHDT and CDR2 is YNNKEL (reference sequence). The length of the CDR3 is 17 residues. The CDR3, as DNA: TGTGCCAGCAGCCAAAAAAGGACTAGCGGGAGCCAAGAGACCCAGTACTTC. Translation: CASSQKRTSGSQETQYF.

This clonotype occurred many times. The chain recombines TRBV11-2 with TRBJ1-2, with D hard to call. The CDR3 is 13 residues long. Germline V CDR1 and CDR2: SGHAT, FQNNGV. V lost 1 base to trimming and J lost 2 bases, with 5 bases between them. The DNA of the CDR3 is TGTGCCAGCAGCTTAGGTTCAAACTATGGCTACACCTTC. Amino acid sequence: CASSLGSNYGYTF.

This clonotype was counted between two and nine times. The chain uses TRBV4-1 and TRBJ1-2, with TRBD1 matching over 7 bases. Germline V gene sequence: CDR1 MGHRA, CDR2 YSYEKL. The trim removed 1 base at V and 6 bases at J, leaving 14 bases unmatched. The CDR3 is 17 residues long. CDR3 in amino acids: CASSQGVSGQLPDGYTF. In DNA form, the CDR3 reads TGCGCCAGCAGCCAAGGAGTCTCGGGACAGCTGCCCGATGGCTACACCTTC.

This clonotype was observed a handful of times. The chain combines TRBV10-3 with TRBJ2-1, with 7 bases matching TRBD1. The germline CDR1 and CDR2 sequences are ENHRY and SYGVKD. V lost 11 bases to trimming and J lost 8 bases; unmatched junction nucleotides: 15. CDR3 length equals 14 residues. The CDR3 here is CACRIGGTGDEQFF. DNA for the CDR3: TGTGCCTGCAGGATAGGGGGTACAGGGGATGAGCAGTTCTTC.